This T cell receptor beta chain originates from a study of radiation and T cells in renal cell carcinoma. The time point here: blood 4 weeks post-SBRT, at nephrectomy. Regarding treatment: 15 Gy SBRT to primary tumor, nephrectomy 4 weeks later. Nephrectomy followed 15 Gy stereotactic body radiation by 4 weeks. Trimming pared 5 bases from V and 4 bases from J, leaving 35 bases between. Germline CDR1 and CDR2: SSHAT and FNYEAQ (reference sequence). This CDR3 has 21 amino acids. Here immunoSEQ multiplex PCR was the method, and the copy in TCRdb shows in-frame clones only, minus some. The data show approximately 70,000 clones, 65% to 80% seen once.

This receptor was identified in a man in his sixties with renal cell carcinoma. Sequencing was performed on blood, taken from a patient whose treatment included radiotherapy and nephrectomy. The chain recombines TRBV7-7 with TRBJ1-2; D gene unclear. CDR3 region: CASSHSQALGLPSIATYGYTF. CDR3 DNA sequence: TGTGCCAGCAGCCATTCGCAGGCTTTAGGGCTGCCTTCTATCGCCACCTATGGCTACACCTTC. Full variable domain (rest looked up from reference TRBV7-7 and TRBJ1-2): GAGVSQSPRYKVTKRGQDVTLRCDPISSHATLYWYQQALGQGPEFLTYFNYEAQPDKSGLPSDRFSAERPEGSISTLTIQRTEQRDSAMYRCASSHSQALGLPSIATYGYTFGSGTRLTVV.